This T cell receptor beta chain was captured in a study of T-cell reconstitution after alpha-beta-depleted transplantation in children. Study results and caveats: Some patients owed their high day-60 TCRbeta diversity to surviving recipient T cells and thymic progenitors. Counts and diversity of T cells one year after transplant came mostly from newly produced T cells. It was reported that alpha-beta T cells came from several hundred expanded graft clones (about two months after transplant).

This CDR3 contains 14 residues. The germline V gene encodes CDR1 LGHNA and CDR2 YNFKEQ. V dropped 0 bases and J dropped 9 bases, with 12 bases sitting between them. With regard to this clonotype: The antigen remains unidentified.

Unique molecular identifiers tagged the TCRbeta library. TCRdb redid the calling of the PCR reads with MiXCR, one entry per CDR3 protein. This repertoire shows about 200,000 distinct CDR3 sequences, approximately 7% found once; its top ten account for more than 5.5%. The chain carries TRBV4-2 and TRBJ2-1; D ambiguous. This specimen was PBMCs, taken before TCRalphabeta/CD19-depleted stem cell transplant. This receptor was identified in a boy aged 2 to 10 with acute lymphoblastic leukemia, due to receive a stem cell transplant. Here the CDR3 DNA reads TGTGCCAGCAGCCAAGATCGGACCCCCGGTGAGCAGTTCTTC. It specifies CASSQDRTPGEQFF.